This is a list of T cell receptor beta chains from one sample in a study of blood T cell repertoires in COVID-19. TCRdb keeps only in-frame clones here, not all; method: immunoSEQ multiplex PCR. Found here are some 310,000 clones, 85% to 90% of them singletons; the top ten hold roughly 2.9%. Material: peripheral blood. Receptor source: a young woman with COVID-19, enrolled during active disease. CDR3s include the opening cysteine and the closing phenylalanine or tryptophan. The D gene is left open where the match is weak. Where a row states a size, it is once, few, many or the class of an expanded clone; other rows omit it.

>TRBD1|TRBJ1-4|15|TRBV6-5|NA
CASTEPGTGGEELFF
TGTGCCAGCACAGAACCCGGGACAGGGGGCGAAGAACTGTTTTTT
>TRBD1|TRBJ2-7|15|TRBV5-4|NA
CASSFRIGTGYEQYF
TGTGCCAGCAGCTTTCGAATCGGGACAGGCTACGAGCAGTACTTC
>NA|TRBJ2-2|16|TRBV7-8|NA
CASSPTGTPNTGELFF
TGTGCCAGCAGCCCGACCGGGACACCGAACACCGGGGAGCTGTTTTTT
>TRBD2|TRBJ2-2|15|TRBV5-1|NA
CASSKTSAYTGELFF
TGCGCCAGCAGCAAAACTAGCGCGTACACCGGGGAGCTGTTTTTT
>NA|TRBJ2-2|15|TRBV30|NA
CAWSGYRRNTGELFF
TGTGCCTGGAGTGGCTACAGGCGGAACACCGGGGAGCTGTTTTTT
>TRBD1|TRBJ2-7|15|TRBV14|once
CASSRDRGTSYEQYF
TGTGCCAGCAGTCGCGACAGGGGCACTTCCTACGAGCAGTACTTC
>NA|TRBJ1-2|15|TRBV6-1|NA
CASSDGIVTYYGYTF
TGTGCCAGCAGTGATGGTATCGTCACTTACTATGGCTACACCTTC
>TRBD2|TRBJ2-5|15|TRBV6-5|NA
CASRKTSGRTETQYF
TGTGCCAGCAGGAAGACTAGCGGGAGGACTGAGACCCAGTACTTC
>TRBD1|TRBJ1-5|15|TRBV19|NA
CASSISQGGNQPQHF
TGTGCCAGTAGTATTAGCCAGGGGGGCAATCAGCCCCAGCATTTT
>NA|TRBJ2-2|17|TRBV7-8|NA
CASSSLTTTLVTGELFF
TGTGCCAGCAGCTCCTTGACAACCACCTTAGTCACCGGGGAGCTGTTTTTT
>TRBD1|TRBJ2-7|16|TRBV6-6|NA
CASSYPPGQGTYEQYF
TGTGCCAGCAGTTACCCCCCGGGACAGGGAACCTACGAGCAGTACTTC
>TRBD2|TRBJ2-7|16|TRBV14|NA
CASSQAGSGRSYEQYF
TGTGCCAGCAGCCAAGCGGGTAGCGGGCGCTCATACGAGCAGTACTTC
>NA|TRBJ1-3|15|TRBV28|once
CASSLPTGNRNTIYF
TGTGCCAGCAGTCTGCCCACAGGGAATCGAAACACCATATATTTT
>NA|TRBJ2-2|13|TRBV6-5|NA
CASSLKGTGELFF
TGTGCCAGCAGTCTTAAGGGGACCGGGGAGCTGTTTTTT
>NA|TRBJ2-7|15|TRBV5-4|NA
CASSTLVRGDYEQYF
TGTGCCAGCAGCACCCTGGTCCGCGGGGACTACGAGCAGTACTTC
>TRBD1|TRBJ1-1|15|TRBV5-1|NA
CASSLRTGVNTEAFF
TGCGCCAGCAGCCTTCGGACAGGGGTGAACACTGAAGCTTTCTTT
>TRBD2|TRBJ2-3|18|TRBV7-9|NA
CASSSGTSGRGSTDTQYF
TGTGCCAGCTCCTCCGGGACTAGCGGGAGAGGAAGCACAGATACGCAGTATTTT
>NA|TRBJ1-1|12|TRBV12-3/TRBV12-4|NA
CASSLLGSEAFF
TGTGCCAGCAGTTTATTGGGCTCTGAAGCTTTCTTT
>TRBD1|TRBJ2-1|14|TRBV7-6|NA
CASSLESSRGEQFF
TGTGCCAGCAGCTTAGAATCTTCCAGGGGGGAGCAGTTCTTC
>NA|TRBJ1-1|14|TRBV27|many
CASSLFQGVTEAFF
TGTGCCAGCAGTTTATTTCAGGGTGTGACTGAAGCTTTCTTT
>NA|TRBJ1-1|12|TRBV19|NA
CASSIGGLEAFF
TGTGCCAGTAGTATAGGGGGACTTGAAGCTTTCTTT
>NA|TRBJ2-3|15|TRBV7-2|NA
CASSFVSGSTDTQYF
TGTGCCAGCAGCTTTGTTAGCGGTAGCACAGATACGCAGTATTTT